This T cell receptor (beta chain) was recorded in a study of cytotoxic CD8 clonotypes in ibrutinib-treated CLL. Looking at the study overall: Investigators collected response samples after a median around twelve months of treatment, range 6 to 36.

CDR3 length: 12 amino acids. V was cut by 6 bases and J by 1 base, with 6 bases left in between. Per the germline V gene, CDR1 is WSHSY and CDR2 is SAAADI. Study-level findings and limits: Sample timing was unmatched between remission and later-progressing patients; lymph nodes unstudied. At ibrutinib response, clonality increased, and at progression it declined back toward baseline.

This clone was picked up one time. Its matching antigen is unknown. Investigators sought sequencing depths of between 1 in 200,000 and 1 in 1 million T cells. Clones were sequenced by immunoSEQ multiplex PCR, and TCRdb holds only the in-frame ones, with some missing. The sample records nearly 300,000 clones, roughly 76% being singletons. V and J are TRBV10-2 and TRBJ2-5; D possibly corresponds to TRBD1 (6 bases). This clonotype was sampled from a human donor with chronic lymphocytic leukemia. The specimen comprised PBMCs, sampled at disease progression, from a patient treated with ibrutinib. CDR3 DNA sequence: TGCGCCAGCAGGGACAGCCAAGAGACCCAGTACTTC. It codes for CASRDSQETQYF.